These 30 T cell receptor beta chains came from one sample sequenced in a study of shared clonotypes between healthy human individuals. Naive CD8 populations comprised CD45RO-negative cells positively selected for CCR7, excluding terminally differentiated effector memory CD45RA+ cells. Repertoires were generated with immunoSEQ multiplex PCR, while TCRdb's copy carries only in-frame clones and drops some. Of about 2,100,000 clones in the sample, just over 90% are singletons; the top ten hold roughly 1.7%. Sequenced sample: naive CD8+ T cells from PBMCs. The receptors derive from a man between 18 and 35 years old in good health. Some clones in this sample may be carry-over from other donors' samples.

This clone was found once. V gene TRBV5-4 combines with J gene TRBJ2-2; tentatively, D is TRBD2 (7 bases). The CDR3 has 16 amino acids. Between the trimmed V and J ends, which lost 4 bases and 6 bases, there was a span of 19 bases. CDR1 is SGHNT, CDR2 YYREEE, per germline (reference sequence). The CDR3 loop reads CASSPGASGSPGELFF. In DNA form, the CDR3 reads TGTGCCAGCAGCCCAGGGGCTAGCGGATCACCCGGGGAGCTGTTTTTT.

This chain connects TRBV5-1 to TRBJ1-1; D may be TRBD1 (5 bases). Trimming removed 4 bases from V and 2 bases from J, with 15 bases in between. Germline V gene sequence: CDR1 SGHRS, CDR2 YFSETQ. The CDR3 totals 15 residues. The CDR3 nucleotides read TGCGCCAGCAGCCCGGTCATGGGGGGAAACACTGAAGCTTTCTTT. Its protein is CASSPVMGGNTEAFF.

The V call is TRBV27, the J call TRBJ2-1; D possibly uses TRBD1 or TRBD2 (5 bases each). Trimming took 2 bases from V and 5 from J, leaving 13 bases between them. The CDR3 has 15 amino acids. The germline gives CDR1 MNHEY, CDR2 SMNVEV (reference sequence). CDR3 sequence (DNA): TGTGCCAGCAGTTTAACCAACCGGGGCCACAATGAGCAGTTCTTC. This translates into CASSLTNRGHNEQFF.

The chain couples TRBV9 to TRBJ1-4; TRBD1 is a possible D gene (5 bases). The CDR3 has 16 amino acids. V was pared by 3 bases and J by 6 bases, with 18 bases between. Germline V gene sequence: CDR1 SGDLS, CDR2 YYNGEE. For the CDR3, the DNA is TGTGCCAGCAGCGCGGGATTAGACAGCGCCGATGAAAAACTGTTTTTT. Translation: CASSAGLDSADEKLFF.

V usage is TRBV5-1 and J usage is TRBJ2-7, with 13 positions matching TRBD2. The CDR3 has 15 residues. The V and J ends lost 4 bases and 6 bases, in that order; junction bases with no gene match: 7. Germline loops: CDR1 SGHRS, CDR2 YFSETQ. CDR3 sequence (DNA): TGCGCCAGCAGCGTCGGGACTAGCGGGACCCCCGAGCAGTACTTC. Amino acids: CASSVGTSGTPEQYF.

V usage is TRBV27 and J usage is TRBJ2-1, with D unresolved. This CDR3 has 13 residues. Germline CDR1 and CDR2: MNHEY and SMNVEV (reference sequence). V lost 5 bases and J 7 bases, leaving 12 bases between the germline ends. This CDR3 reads CASSAFFGNEQFF. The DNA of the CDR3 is TGTGCCAGCAGTGCCTTTTTCGGGAATGAGCAGTTCTTC.

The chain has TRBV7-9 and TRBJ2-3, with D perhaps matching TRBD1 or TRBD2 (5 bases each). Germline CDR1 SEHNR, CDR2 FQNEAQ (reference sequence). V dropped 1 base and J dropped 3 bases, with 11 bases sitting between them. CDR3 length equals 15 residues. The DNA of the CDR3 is TGTGCCAGCAGCTTAGTACAGGAGCGGACAGATACGCAGTATTTT. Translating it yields CASSLVQERTDTQYF.

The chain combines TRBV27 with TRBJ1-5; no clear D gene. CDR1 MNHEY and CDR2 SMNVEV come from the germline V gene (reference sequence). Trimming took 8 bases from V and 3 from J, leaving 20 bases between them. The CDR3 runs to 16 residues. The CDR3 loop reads CASGARSEAYNQPQHF. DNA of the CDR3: TGTGCCAGCGGCGCGCGAAGTGAGGCTTACAATCAGCCCCAGCATTTT.

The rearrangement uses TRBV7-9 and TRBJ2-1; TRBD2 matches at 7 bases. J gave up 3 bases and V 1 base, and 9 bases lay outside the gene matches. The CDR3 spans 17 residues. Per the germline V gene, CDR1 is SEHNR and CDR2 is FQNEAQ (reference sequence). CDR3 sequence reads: CASSLGGTGTNYNEQFF. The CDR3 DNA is TGTGCCAGCAGCTTAGGAGGGACCGGGACTAACTACAATGAGCAGTTCTTC.

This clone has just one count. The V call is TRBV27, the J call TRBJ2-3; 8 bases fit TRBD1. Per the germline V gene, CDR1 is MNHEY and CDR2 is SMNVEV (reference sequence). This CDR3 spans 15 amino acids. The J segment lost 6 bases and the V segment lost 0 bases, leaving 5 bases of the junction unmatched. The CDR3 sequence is CASSLSRRGQDTQYF. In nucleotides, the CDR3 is TGTGCCAGCAGTTTATCACGCAGGGGGCAGGATACGCAGTATTTT.

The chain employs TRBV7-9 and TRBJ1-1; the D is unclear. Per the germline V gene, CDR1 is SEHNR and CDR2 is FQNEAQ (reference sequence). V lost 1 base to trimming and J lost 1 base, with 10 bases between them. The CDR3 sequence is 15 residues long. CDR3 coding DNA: TGTGCCAGCAGCTTAGGTATCAACCCGAACACTGAAGCTTTCTTT. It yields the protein CASSLGINPNTEAFF.

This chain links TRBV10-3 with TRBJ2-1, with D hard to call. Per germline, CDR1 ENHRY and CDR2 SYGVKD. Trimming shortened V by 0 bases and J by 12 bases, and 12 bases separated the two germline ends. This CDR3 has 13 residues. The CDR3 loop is CAISESTLFGQFF. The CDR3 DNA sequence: TGTGCCATCAGTGAGTCCACCCTGTTTGGGCAGTTCTTC.

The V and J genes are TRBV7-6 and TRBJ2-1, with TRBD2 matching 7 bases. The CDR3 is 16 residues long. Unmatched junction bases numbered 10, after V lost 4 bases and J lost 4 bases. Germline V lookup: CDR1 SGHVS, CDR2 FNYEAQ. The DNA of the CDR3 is TGTGCCAGCAGCTCAGTGGTTAGCGGGTCTTACAATGAGCAGTTCTTC. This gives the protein CASSSVVSGSYNEQFF.

In DNA, the CDR3 is TGTGCCAGTAGTATAGGTGAGGGAGGCACAGATACGCAGTATTTT. Translating it yields CASSIGEGGTDTQYF. The rearrangement uses TRBV19 and TRBJ2-3; D might be TRBD2 (5 bases). The CDR3 runs 15 residues. Deletions cut 1 base from V and 1 base from J, with 9 bases between. Germline CDR1 is LNHDA and CDR2 is SQIVND (reference sequence).

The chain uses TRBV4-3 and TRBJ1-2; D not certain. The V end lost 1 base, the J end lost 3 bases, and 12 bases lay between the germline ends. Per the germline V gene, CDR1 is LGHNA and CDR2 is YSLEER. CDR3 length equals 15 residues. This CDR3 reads CASSQVWATDYGYTF. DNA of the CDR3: TGCGCCAGCAGCCAAGTATGGGCTACTGACTATGGCTACACCTTC.

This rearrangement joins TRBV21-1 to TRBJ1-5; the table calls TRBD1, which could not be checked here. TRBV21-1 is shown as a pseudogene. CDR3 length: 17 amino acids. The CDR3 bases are TGTGCCAGCAGCAAAAGTCCGACAGGGGGGGGCAATCAGCCCCAGCATTTT. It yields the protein CASSKSPTGGGNQPQHF.

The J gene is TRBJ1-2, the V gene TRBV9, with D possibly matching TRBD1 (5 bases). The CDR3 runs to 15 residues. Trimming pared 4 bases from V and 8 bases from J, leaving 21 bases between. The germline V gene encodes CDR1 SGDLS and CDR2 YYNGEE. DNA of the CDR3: TGTGCCAGCAGCTTCTCAGCCCAGGCGGGGGACGGCTACACCTTC. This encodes CASSFSAQAGDGYTF.

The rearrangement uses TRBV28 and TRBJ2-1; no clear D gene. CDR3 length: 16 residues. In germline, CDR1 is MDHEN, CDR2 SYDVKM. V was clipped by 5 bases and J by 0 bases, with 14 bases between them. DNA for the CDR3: TGTGCCAGCAGTCCCCCGGTTACCCACTCCTACAATGAGCAGTTCTTC. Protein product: CASSPPVTHSYNEQFF. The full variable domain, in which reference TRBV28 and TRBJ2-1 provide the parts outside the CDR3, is DVKVTQSSRYLVKRTGEKVFLECVQDMDHENMFWYRQDPGLGLRLIYFSYDVKMKEKGDIPEGYSVSREKKERFSLILESASTNQTSMYLCASSPPVTHSYNEQFFGPGTRLTVL.

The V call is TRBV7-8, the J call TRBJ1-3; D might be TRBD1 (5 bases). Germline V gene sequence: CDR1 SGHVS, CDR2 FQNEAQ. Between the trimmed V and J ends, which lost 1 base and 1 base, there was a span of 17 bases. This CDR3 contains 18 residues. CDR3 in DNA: TGTGCCAGCAGCTTAGAGGCCGGTCAGGGCCAATCTGGAAACACCATATATTTT. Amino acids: CASSLEAGQGQSGNTIYF.

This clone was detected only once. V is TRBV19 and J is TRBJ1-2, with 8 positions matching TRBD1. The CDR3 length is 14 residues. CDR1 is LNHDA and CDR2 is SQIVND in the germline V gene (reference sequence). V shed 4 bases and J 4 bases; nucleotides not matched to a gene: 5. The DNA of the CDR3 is TGTGCCAGTAGTAGGGGACAGGAGTTCTATGGCTACACCTTC. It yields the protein CASSRGQEFYGYTF.

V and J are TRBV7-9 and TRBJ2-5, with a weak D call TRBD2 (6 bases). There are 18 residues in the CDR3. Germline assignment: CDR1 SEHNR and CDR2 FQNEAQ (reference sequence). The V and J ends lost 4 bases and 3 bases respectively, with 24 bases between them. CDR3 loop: CASSSKAAGKPLEETQYF. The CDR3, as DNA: TGTGCCAGCAGCTCGAAGGCGGCGGGGAAGCCTCTGGAAGAGACCCAGTACTTC.

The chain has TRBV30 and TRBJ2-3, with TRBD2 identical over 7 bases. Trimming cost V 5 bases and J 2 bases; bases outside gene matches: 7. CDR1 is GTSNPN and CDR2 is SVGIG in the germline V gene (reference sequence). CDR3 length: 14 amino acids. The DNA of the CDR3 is TGTGCCTGGGGGGCGGGGACTACCACAGATACGCAGTATTTT. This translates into CAWGAGTTTDTQYF.

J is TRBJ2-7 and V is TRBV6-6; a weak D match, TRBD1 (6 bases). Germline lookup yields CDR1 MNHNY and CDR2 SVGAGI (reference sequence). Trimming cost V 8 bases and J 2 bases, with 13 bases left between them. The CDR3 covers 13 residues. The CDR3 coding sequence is TGTGCCAGCGTCGGCAGGGGAACCTACGAGCAGTACTTC. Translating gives CASVGRGTYEQYF.

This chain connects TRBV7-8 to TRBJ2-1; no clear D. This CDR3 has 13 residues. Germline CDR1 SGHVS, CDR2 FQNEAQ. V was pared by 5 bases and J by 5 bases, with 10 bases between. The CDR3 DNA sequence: TGTGCCAGCAGCCCCGGGTTGGACAATGAGCAGTTCTTC. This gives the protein CASSPGLDNEQFF.

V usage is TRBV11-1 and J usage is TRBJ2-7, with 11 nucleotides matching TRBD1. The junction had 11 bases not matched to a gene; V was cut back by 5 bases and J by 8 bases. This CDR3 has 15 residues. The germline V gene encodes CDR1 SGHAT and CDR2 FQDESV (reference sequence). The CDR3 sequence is CASSPQMGQGGKQYF. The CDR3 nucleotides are TGTGCCAGCAGCCCCCAAATGGGACAGGGGGGGAAGCAGTACTTC. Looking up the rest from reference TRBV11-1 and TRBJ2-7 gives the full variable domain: EAEVAQSPRYKITEKSQAVAFWCDPISGHATLYWYRQILGQGPELLVQFQDESVVDDSQLPKDRFSAERLKGVDSTLKIQPAELGDSAMYLCASSPQMGQGGKQYFGPGTRLTVT.

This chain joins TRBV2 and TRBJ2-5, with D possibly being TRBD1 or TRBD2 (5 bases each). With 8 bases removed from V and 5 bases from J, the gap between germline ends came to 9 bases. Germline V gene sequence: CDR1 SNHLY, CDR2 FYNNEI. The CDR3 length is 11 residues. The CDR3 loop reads CASQEGETQYF. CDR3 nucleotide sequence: TGTGCCAGCCAAGAGGGGGAGACCCAGTACTTC. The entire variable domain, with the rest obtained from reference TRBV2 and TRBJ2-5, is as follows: EPEVTQTPSHQVTQMGQEVILRCVPISNHLYFYWYRQILGQKVEFLVSFYNNEISEKSEIFDDQFSVERPDGSNFTLKIRSTKLEDSAMYFCASQEGETQYFGPGTRLLVL.

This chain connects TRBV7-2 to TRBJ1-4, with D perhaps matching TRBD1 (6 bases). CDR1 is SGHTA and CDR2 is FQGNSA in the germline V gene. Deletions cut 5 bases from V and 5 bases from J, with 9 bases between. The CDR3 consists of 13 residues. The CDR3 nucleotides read TGTGCCAGCAGCCCAGGGACAAATGAAAAACTGTTTTTT. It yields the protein CASSPGTNEKLFF.

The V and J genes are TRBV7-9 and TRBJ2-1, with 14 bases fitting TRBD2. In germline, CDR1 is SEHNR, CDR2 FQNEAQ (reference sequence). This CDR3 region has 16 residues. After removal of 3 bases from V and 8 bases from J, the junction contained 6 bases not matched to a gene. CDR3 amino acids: CASSLTSGRAFDEQFF. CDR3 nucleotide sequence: TGTGCCAGCAGCTTGACTAGCGGGAGGGCCTTCGATGAGCAGTTCTTC.

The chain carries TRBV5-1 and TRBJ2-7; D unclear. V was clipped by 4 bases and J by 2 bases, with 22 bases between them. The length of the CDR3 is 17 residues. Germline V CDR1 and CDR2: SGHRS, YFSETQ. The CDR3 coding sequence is TGCGCCAGCAGCCCCGCCCTTTCAAGGGCTGGAACCTACGAGCAGTACTTC. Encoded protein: CASSPALSRAGTYEQYF.

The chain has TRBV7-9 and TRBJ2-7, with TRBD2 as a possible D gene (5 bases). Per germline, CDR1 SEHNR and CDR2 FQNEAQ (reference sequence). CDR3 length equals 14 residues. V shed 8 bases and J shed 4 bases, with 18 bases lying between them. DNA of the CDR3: TGTGCCAGCGCCCAAGGACGGGGAACTTACGAGCAGTACTTC. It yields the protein CASAQGRGTYEQYF.